This record looks at one T cell receptor (beta chain) sequence and its context. The record originates from a study of T cell responses to AZD1222 COVID-19 vaccine. Germline-derived CDR1 and CDR2 are KGHSH and LQKENI. The CDR3 loop spans 13 amino acids. J lost 12 bases, V lost 3 bases, and 7 bases had no gene match. The table came from immunoSEQ multiplex PCR; TCRdb's copy has only in-frame clones and leaves some out. In the table there are about 110,000 clones, roughly 86% of which are singletons. The clonotype comes from an adult in good health. The material sequenced was peripheral blood, taken on day 0 of AZD1222 vaccination. The chain joins TRBV18 to TRBJ1-4, with 7 bases lining up with TRBD1. The CDR3 region has the DNA TGTGCCAGCTCACCGGGACAGAGCTGGGAACTGTTTTTT. It specifies CASSPGQSWELFF.